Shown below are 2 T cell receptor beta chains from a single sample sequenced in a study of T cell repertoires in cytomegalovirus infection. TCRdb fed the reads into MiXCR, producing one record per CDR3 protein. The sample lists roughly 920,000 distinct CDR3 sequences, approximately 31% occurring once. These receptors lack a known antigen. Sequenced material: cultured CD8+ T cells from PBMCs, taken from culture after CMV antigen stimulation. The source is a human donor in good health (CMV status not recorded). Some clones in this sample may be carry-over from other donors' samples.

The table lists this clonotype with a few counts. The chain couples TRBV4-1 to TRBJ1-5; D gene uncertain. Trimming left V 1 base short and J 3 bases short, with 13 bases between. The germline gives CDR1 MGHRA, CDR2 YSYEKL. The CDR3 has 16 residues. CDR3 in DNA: TGCGCCAGCAGCCAAGTTGGAGGGATCGACAATCAGCCCCAGCATTTT. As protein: CASSQVGGIDNQPQHF.

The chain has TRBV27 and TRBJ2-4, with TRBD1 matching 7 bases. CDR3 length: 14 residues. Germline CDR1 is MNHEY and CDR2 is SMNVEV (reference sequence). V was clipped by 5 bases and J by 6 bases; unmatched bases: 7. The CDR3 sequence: CASSPGTVLNIQYF. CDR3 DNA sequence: TGTGCCAGCAGTCCCGGGACAGTCTTAAACATTCAGTACTTC.